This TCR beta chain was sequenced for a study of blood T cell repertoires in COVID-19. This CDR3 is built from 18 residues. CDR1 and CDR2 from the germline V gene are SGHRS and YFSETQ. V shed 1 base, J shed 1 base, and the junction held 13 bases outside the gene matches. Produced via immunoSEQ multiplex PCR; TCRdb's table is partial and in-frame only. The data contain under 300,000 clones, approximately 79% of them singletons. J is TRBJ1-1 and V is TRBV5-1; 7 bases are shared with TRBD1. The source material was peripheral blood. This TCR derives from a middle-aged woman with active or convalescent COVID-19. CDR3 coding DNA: TGCGCCAGCAGCTTGAGAGGACAGGCCTTAGCACGGAACACTGAAGCTTTCTTT. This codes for CASSLRGQALARNTEAFF.